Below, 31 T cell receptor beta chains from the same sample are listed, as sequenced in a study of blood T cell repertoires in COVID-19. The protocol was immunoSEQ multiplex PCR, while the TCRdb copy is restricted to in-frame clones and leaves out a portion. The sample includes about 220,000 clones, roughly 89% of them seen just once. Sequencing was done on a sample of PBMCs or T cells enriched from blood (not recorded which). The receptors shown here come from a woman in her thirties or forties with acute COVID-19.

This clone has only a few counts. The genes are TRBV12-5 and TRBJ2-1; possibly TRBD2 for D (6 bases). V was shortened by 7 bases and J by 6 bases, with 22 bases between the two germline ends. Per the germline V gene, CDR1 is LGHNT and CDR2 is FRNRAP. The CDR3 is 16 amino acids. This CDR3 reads CASAQRNRAGGNEQFF. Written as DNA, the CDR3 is TGTGCTAGTGCCCAACGGAATCGGGCCGGGGGCAATGAGCAGTTCTTC. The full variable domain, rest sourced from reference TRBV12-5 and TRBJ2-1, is DARVTQTPRHKVTEMGQEVTMRCQPILGHNTVFWYRQTMMQGLELLAYFRNRAPLDDSGMPKDRFSAEMPDATLATLKIQPSEPRDSAVYFCASAQRNRAGGNEQFFGPGTRLTVL.

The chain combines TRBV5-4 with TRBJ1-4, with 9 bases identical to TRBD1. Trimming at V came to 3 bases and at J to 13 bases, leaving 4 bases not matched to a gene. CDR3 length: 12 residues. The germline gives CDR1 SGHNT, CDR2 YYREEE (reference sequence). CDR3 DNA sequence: TGTGCCAGCAGCTCGGACAGGGGCGGACTGTTTTTT. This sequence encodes CASSSDRGGLFF.

This chain's CDR3 is CASSPQGPRDNEQFF. As DNA, the CDR3 is TGCGCCAGCAGCCCACAGGGGCCCAGAGACAATGAGCAGTTCTTC. The chain joins TRBV5-1 to TRBJ2-1; 7 bases fit TRBD1. CDR1 and CDR2 (germline): SGHRS, YFSETQ. V was clipped by 4 bases and J by 5 bases; unmatched bases: 9. The CDR3 runs to 15 residues.

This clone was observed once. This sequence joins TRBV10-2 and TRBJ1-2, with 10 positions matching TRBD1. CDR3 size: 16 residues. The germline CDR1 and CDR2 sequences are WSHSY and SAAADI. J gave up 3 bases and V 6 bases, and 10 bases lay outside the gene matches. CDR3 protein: CASRRGTGVGDYGYTF. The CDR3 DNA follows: TGCGCCAGCAGGAGAGGGACAGGGGTCGGCGACTATGGCTACACCTTC.

The CDR3 is CASSFLGQGSGYTF. CDR3 DNA sequence: TGTGCCAGCAGTTTCCTCGGACAGGGTTCTGGCTACACCTTC. V gene TRBV27 combines with J gene TRBJ1-2; 8 positions agree with TRBD1. From germline, CDR1 is MNHEY and CDR2 SMNVEV (reference sequence). CDR3 length: 14 amino acids. After removal of 3 bases from V and 7 bases from J, the junction contained 7 bases not matched to a gene.

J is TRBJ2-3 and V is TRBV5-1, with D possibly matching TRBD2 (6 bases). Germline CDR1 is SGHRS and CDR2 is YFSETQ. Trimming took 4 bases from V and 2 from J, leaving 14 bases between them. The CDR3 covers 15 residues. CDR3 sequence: CASSTRGLDTDTQYF. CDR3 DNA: TGCGCCAGCAGCACGCGGGGTCTCGACACAGATACGCAGTATTTT.

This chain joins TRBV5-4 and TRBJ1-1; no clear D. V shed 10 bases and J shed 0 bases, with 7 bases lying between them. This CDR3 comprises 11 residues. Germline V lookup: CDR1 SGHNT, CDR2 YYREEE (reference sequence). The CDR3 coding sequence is TGTGCCTACTCAATGAACACTGAAGCTTTCTTT. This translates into CAYSMNTEAFF.

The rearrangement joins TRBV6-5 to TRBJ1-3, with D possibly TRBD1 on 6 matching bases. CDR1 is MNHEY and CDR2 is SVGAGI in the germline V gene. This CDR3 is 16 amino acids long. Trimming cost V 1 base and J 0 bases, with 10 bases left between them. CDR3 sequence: CASSYLGQISGNTIYF. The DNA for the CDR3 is TGTGCCAGCAGTTACTTAGGACAGATCTCTGGAAACACCATATATTTT.

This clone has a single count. CDR3 protein: CASSRQGDTEAFF. DNA for the CDR3: TGTGCCAGCTCCCGGCAGGGGGACACTGAAGCTTTCTTT. V and J are TRBV18 and TRBJ1-1, with TRBD1 matching over 7 bases. Looked up from germline, CDR1 is KGHSH and CDR2 is LQKENI. J lost 3 bases, V lost 6 bases, and 4 bases had no gene match. This CDR3 region has 13 residues.

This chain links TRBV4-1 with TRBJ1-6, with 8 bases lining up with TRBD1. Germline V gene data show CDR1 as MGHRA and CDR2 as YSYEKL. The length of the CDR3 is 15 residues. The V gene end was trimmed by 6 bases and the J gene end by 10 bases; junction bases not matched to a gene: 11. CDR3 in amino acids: CASRAQGVGESPLHF. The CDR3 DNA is TGCGCCAGCAGGGCACAGGGGGTCGGGGAATCACCCCTCCACTTT.

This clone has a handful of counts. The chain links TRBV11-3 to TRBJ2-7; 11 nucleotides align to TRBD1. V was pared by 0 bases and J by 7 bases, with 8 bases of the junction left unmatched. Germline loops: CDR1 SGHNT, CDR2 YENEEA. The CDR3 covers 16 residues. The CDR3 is CASSLDAGTGGGEQYF. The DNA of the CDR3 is TGTGCCAGCAGCTTAGACGCTGGGACAGGGGGAGGTGAGCAGTACTTC.

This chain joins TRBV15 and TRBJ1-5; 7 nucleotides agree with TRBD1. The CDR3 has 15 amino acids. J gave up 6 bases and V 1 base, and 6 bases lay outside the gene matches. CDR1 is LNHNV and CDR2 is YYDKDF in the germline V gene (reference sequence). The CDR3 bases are TGTGCCACCAGCAGAGGGGCCCAGGGGGGTCAGCCCCAGCATTTT. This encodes CATSRGAQGGQPQHF.

CDR3 sequence (DNA): TGCGCCAGCAGTGAGAGCGGCCCACCCGCGCCCCAGCATTTT. Translating gives CASSESGPPAPQHF. V and J are TRBV10-1 and TRBJ1-5; D not certain. Looked up from germline, CDR1 is WNHNN and CDR2 is SYGVQD (reference sequence). The CDR3 consists of 14 residues. The germline V and J ends were trimmed by 2 bases and 9 bases, with 14 bases remaining between them.

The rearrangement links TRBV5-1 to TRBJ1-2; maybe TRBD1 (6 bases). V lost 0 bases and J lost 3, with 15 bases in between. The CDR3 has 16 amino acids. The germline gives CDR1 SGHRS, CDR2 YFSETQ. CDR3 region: CASSLAPTGLDYGYTF. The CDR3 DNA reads TGCGCCAGCAGCTTGGCCCCGACAGGTTTGGACTATGGCTACACCTTC.

The CDR3 region is CASNIYNGRFGAFF. The CDR3 DNA is TGTGCCAGTAATATTTACAACGGGAGATTCGGGGCTTTCTTT. The chain has TRBV19 and TRBJ1-1; D gene ambiguous. This CDR3 contains 14 residues. Trimming stripped 7 bases from V and 11 bases from J, with 23 bases between. CDR1 is LNHDA and CDR2 is SQIVND in the germline V gene (reference sequence). Complete variable domain (other parts from reference TRBV19 and TRBJ1-1): DGGITQSPKYLFRKEGQNVTLSCEQNLNHDAMYWYRQDPGQGLRLIYYSQIVNDFQKGDIAEGYSVSREKKESFPLTVTSAQKNPTAFYLCASNIYNGRFGAFFGQGTRLTVV.

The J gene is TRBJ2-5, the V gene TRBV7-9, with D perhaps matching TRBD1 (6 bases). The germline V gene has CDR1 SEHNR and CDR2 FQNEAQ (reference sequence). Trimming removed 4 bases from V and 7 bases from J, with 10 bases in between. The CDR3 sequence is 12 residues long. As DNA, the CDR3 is TGTGCCAGCAGCTCTCAAGGGGGGACCCAGTACTTC. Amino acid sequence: CASSSQGGTQYF.

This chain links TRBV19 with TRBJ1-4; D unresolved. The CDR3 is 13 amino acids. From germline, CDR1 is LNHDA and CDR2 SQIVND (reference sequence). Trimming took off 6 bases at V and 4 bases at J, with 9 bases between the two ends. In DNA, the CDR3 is TGTGCCAGTAGAAGGCAGGTTAATGAAAAACTGTTTTTT. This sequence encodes CASRRQVNEKLFF.

CDR3 in amino acids: CASSIWDRGEAFF. The CDR3, as DNA: TGTGCCAGTAGTATTTGGGACAGGGGTGAAGCTTTCTTT. The chain joins TRBV19 to TRBJ1-1; 10 bases fit TRBD1. Germline V gene sequence: CDR1 LNHDA, CDR2 SQIVND (reference sequence). This CDR3 has 13 amino acids. With V trimmed by 3 bases and J by 7 bases, 2 bases remained unmatched.

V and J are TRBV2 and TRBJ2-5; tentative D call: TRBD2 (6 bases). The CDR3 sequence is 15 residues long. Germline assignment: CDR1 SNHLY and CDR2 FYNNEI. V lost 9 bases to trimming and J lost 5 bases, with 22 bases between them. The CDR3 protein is CASGAGTSRAETQYF. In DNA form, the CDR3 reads TGTGCCAGTGGGGCTGGGACTTCCCGCGCCGAGACCCAGTACTTC.

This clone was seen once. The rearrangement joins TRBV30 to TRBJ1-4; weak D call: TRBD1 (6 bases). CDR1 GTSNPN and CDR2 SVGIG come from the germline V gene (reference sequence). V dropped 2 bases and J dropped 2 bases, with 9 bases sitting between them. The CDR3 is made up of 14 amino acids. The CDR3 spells CAWSRTATNEKLFF. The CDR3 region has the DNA TGTGCCTGGAGTCGGACAGCTACTAATGAAAAACTGTTTTTT.

CDR3 DNA: TGTGCCAGCAGCTTGGACAGGACGGCAACTAATGAAAAACTGTTTTTT. Residues: CASSLDRTATNEKLFF. The chain uses TRBV5-4 and TRBJ1-4; a weak D match, TRBD1 (5 bases). V was shortened by 0 bases and J by 0 bases, with 9 bases between the two germline ends. The germline CDR1 and CDR2 sequences are SGHNT and YYREEE (reference sequence). CDR3 length equals 16 residues. The whole variable domain, filled in from reference TRBV5-4 and TRBJ1-4, reads ETGVTQSPTHLIKTRGQQVTLRCSSQSGHNTVSWYQQALGQGPQFIFQYYREEENGRGNFPPRFSGLQFPNYSSELNVNALELDDSALYLCASSLDRTATNEKLFFGSGTQLSVL.

The CDR3 reads CASSLELRTGGPEAFF. DNA of the CDR3: TGTGCCAGCAGCTTAGAACTTAGGACAGGGGGACCTGAAGCTTTCTTT. This rearrangement joins TRBV7-8 to TRBJ1-1; 10 nucleotides agree with TRBD1. Trimming took 1 base from V and 6 from J; bases not matched to a gene: 8. The CDR3 runs 16 residues. Germline values: CDR1 SGHVS, CDR2 FQNEAQ.

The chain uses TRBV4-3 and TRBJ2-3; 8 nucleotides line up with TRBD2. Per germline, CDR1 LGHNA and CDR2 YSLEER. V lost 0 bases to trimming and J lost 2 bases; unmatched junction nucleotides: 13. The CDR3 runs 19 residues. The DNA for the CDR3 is TGCGCCAGCAGCCAAGATCGGGCCCCTTTCGGGGGGGCCACAGATACGCAGTATTTT. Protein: CASSQDRAPFGGATDTQYF.

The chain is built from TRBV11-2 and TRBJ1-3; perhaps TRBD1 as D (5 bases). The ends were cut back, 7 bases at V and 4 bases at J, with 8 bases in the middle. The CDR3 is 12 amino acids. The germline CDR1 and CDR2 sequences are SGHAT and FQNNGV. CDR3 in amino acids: CASTGSGNTIYF. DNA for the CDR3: TGTGCCAGCACAGGGTCCGGAAACACCATATATTTT.

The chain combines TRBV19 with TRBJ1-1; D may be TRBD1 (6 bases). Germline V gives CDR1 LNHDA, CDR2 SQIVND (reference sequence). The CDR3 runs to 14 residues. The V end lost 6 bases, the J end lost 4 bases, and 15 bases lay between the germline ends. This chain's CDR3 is CASRRGGGSTEAFF. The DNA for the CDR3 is TGTGCCAGTAGGAGAGGGGGAGGGAGCACTGAAGCTTTCTTT.

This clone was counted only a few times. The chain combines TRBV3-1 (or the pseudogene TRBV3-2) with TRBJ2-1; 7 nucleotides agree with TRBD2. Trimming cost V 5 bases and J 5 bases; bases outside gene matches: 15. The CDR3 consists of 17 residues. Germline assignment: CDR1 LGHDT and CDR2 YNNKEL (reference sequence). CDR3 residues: CASSEGLSSALNNEQFF. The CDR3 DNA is TGTGCCAGCAGCGAGGGACTATCCTCAGCCCTAAACAATGAGCAGTTCTTC.

In nucleotides, the CDR3 is TGTGCCAGCAGTGAAGGGGGACACTCCTACGAGCAGTACTTC. This gives the protein CASSEGGHSYEQYF. The chain carries TRBV6-1 and TRBJ2-7, with TRBD1 as a possible D gene (6 bases). Looked up from germline, CDR1 is MNHNS and CDR2 is SASEGT. The CDR3 extends over 14 amino acids. Trimming removed 1 base at V and 0 bases at J, with 7 bases between.

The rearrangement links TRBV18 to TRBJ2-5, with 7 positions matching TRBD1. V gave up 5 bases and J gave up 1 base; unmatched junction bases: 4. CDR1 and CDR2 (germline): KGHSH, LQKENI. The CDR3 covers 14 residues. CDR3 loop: CASSSGQAQETQYF. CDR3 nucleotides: TGTGCCAGCTCATCCGGACAGGCCCAAGAGACCCAGTACTTC.

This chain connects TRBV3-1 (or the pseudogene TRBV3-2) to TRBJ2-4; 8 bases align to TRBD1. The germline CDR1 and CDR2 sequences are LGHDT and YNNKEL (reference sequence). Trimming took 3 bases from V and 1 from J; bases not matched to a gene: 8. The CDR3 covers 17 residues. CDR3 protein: CASSQITGGLAKNIQYF. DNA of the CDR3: TGTGCCAGCAGCCAGATTACAGGGGGTCTGGCCAAAAACATTCAGTACTTC.

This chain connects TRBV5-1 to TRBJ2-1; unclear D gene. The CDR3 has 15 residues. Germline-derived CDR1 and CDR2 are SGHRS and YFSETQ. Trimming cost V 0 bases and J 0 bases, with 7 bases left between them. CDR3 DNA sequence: TGCGCCAGCAGCTTGGACTTGAGCTCCTACAATGAGCAGTTCTTC. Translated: CASSLDLSSYNEQFF.

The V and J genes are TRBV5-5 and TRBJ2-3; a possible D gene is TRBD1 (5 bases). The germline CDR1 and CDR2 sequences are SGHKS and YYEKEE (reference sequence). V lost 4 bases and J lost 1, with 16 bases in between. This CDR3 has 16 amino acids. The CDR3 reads CASSIPEGVGTDTQYF. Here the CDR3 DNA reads TGTGCCAGCAGCATCCCCGAAGGGGTTGGCACAGATACGCAGTATTTT.